Following are 26 T cell receptor beta chains from one sample sequenced in a study of T cell responses to AZD1222 COVID-19 vaccine. Here immunoSEQ multiplex PCR was the method, and the copy in TCRdb shows in-frame clones only, minus some. Here the sample spans more than 100,000 clones, roughly 93% being singletons. Sequenced material: peripheral blood, taken on day 0 of AZD1222 vaccination. Receptors were obtained from an adult in good health.

The V gene is TRBV5-5, the J gene TRBJ2-7, with 9 bases matching TRBD1. Trimming took 2 bases from V and 9 from J; bases not matched to a gene: 6. Germline values: CDR1 SGHKS, CDR2 YYEKEE (reference sequence). The length of the CDR3 is 13 residues. CDR3 DNA: TGTGCCAGCAGCTTTGGGGACAGGGCAGTGCAGTACTTC. It yields the protein CASSFGDRAVQYF.

The chain employs TRBV29-1 and TRBJ2-1; no clear D. Per the germline V gene, CDR1 is SQVTM and CDR2 is ANQGSEA. The CDR3 is made up of 13 amino acids. V was shortened by 0 bases and J by 5 bases, with 8 bases between the two germline ends. CDR3 sequence: CSVEDSRNNEQFF. Here the CDR3 DNA reads TGCAGCGTTGAAGATTCCAGAAACAATGAGCAGTTCTTC.

The rearrangement uses TRBV20-1 and TRBJ1-1; the match to TRBD1 covers 7 bases. After removal of 3 bases from V and 13 bases from J, the junction contained 5 bases not matched to a gene. The germline CDR1 and CDR2 sequences are DFQATT and SNEGSKA (reference sequence). The CDR3 runs 10 residues. CDR3 loop: CSARDGTDFF. Written as DNA, the CDR3 is TGCAGTGCTAGGGATGGGACAGATTTCTTT.

The J gene is TRBJ1-2, the V gene TRBV7-8; D remains ambiguous. CDR1 is SGHVS and CDR2 is FQNEAQ in the germline V gene. The CDR3 has 12 residues. V lost 3 bases and J lost 0, with 2 bases in between. The CDR3 nucleotides read TGTGCCAGCAGCTTTACTAACTATGGCTACACCTTC. Translation: CASSFTNYGYTF.

The rearrangement uses TRBV6-4 and TRBJ1-1; perhaps TRBD1 as D (5 bases). Germline values: CDR1 MRHNA, CDR2 SNTAGT. Trimming shortened V by 6 bases and J by 5 bases, and 13 bases separated the two germline ends. CDR3 length: 13 residues. The CDR3 spells CASSLTEGTEAFF. The CDR3 coding sequence is TGTGCCAGCAGCCTGACCGAGGGGACTGAAGCTTTCTTT.

The genes are TRBV24-1 and TRBJ2-1; tentative D call: TRBD2 (6 bases). This CDR3 contains 17 residues. Trimming removed 1 base from V and 2 bases from J, with 14 bases in between. Germline V lookup: CDR1 KGHDR, CDR2 SFDVKD. The CDR3 loop is CATSDLPSGSAYNEQFF. CDR3 nucleotide sequence: TGTGCCACCAGTGATTTACCCAGCGGGTCAGCCTACAATGAGCAGTTCTTC.

V gene TRBV6-5 combines with J gene TRBJ2-1, with 8 bases aligning to TRBD2. Germline trimming cut 6 bases from V and 0 bases from J; bases unmatched to any gene: 4. This CDR3 is built from 15 residues. Germline V gene sequence: CDR1 MNHEY, CDR2 SVGAGI. The CDR3: CASSVSGTSYNEQFF. CDR3 DNA: TGTGCCAGCAGCGTTAGCGGGACCTCCTACAATGAGCAGTTCTTC.

V usage is TRBV28 and J usage is TRBJ1-5; D not resolved. Looked up from germline, CDR1 is MDHEN and CDR2 is SYDVKM. This CDR3 comprises 13 residues. Trimming took off 4 bases at V and 2 bases at J, with 6 bases between the two ends. The CDR3 bases are TGTGCCAGCAGTTCGGACGGCAATCAGCCCCAGCATTTT. As protein: CASSSDGNQPQHF.

This chain links TRBV12-3 or TRBV12-4 with TRBJ2-7; a weak D match, TRBD2 (5 bases). Trimming took off 6 bases at V and 6 bases at J, with 9 bases between the two ends. The CDR3 covers 11 residues. The CDR3 bases are TGTGCCAGCAGCCAACGGGGCGAGCAGTACTTC. It is translated as CASSQRGEQYF.

The V and J genes are TRBV5-1 and TRBJ1-1, with D unclear. In germline, CDR1 is SGHRS, CDR2 YFSETQ. This CDR3 comprises 13 residues. The ends were cut back, 0 bases at V and 7 bases at J, with 10 bases in the middle. CDR3 protein: CASSLGVSGEAFF. In nucleotides, the CDR3 is TGCGCCAGCAGCTTGGGGGTTTCAGGTGAAGCTTTCTTT. The full variable domain, rest sourced from reference TRBV5-1 and TRBJ1-1, is KAGVTQTPRYLIKTRGQQVTLSCSPISGHRSVSWYQQTPGQGLQFLFEYFSETQRNKGNFPGRFSGRQFSNSRSEMNVSTLELGDSALYLCASSLGVSGEAFFGQGTRLTVV.

The rearrangement joins TRBV6-1 to TRBJ2-7; the D is unclear. This CDR3 spans 12 amino acids. Trimming stripped 2 bases from V and 1 base from J, with 3 bases between. Per the germline V gene, CDR1 is MNHNS and CDR2 is SASEGT. The CDR3 sequence is CASSEFSYEQYF. The CDR3 DNA is TGTGCCAGCAGTGAATTTTCCTACGAGCAGTACTTC.

V gene TRBV24-1 combines with J gene TRBJ1-1; D gene unclear. The V end lost 7 bases, the J end lost 1 base, and 12 bases lay between the germline ends. The CDR3 spans 14 residues. The germline V gene encodes CDR1 KGHDR and CDR2 SFDVKD. CDR3 sequence reads: CATRPRTENTEAFF. The CDR3 bases are TGTGCCACCAGACCCCGGACGGAGAACACTGAAGCTTTCTTT.

The V and J genes are TRBV29-1 and TRBJ2-1, with TRBD2 as a possible D gene (5 bases). This CDR3 region has 12 residues. Per germline, CDR1 SQVTM and CDR2 ANQGSEA. Trimming removed 6 bases at V and 7 bases at J, with 13 bases between. The CDR3 region has the DNA TGCAGCGTCAGCGGCCCTGGGAATGAGCAGTTCTTC. Translated, it gives CSVSGPGNEQFF.

This clone was picked up one time. The CDR3 spells CAWSTGGGYTF. For the CDR3, the DNA is TGTGCCTGGAGTACAGGGGGGGGCTACACCTTC. The chain employs TRBV30 and TRBJ1-2; 8 positions agree with TRBD1. Germline CDR1 reads GTSNPN; CDR2 reads SVGIG (reference sequence). The CDR3 contains 11 residues. V lost 2 bases and J lost 8; bases outside the gene matches: 1. Full variable domain (outside the CDR3, taken from reference TRBV30 and TRBJ1-2): SQTIHQWPATLVQPVGSPLSLECTVEGTSNPNLYWYRQAAGRGLQLLFYSVGIGQISSEVPQNLSASRPQDRQFILSSKKLLLSDSGFYLCAWSTGGGYTFGSGTRLTVV.

The chain joins TRBV30 to TRBJ2-7, with no clear D. The CDR3 consists of 11 residues. Trimming pared 2 bases from V and 7 bases from J, leaving 9 bases between. The germline gives CDR1 GTSNPN, CDR2 SVGIG (reference sequence). The CDR3 DNA is TGTGCCTGGAGTTCCGGACCGGAGCAGTACGTC. Translated: CAWSSGPEQYV.

This clone appeared a few times. The rearrangement joins TRBV10-3 to TRBJ1-2; D is possibly TRBD1 (6 bases). Germline CDR1 reads ENHRY; CDR2 reads SYGVKD. The V and J ends lost 3 bases and 6 bases respectively, with 14 bases between them. The CDR3 spans 14 residues. CDR3 sequence reads: CAISDRGTANGYTF. The CDR3 region has the DNA TGTGCCATCAGTGATAGGGGGACGGCTAATGGCTACACCTTC.

This sequence joins TRBV11-3 and TRBJ2-3; D remains unclear. Germline V gene data show CDR1 as SGHNT and CDR2 as YENEEA. V dropped 3 bases and J dropped 1 base, with 5 bases sitting between them. The length of the CDR3 is 13 residues. The chain's CDR3 is CASSFPGTDTQYF. CDR3 nucleotides: TGTGCCAGCAGCTTCCCGGGCACAGATACGCAGTATTTT.

The V call is TRBV18, the J call TRBJ2-1; tentatively, D is TRBD1 (5 bases). V lost 5 bases, J lost 6 bases, and 17 bases lay in between. This CDR3 comprises 15 residues. Germline loops: CDR1 KGHSH, CDR2 LQKENI. CDR3 nucleotide sequence: TGTGCCAGCTCAGCGACCCCAGGGTCATCCAATGAGCAGTTCTTC. Translating gives CASSATPGSSNEQFF.

The chain uses TRBV30 and TRBJ1-6; D may be TRBD1 (6 bases). V was clipped by 0 bases and J by 14 bases, with 11 bases between them. The germline V gene encodes CDR1 GTSNPN and CDR2 SVGIG (reference sequence). The CDR3 is 12 residues long. Written as DNA, the CDR3 is TGTGCCTGGAGTGTGCCGGACAGTACCCTCCACTTT. Protein sequence: CAWSVPDSTLHF.

The V and J genes are TRBV19 and TRBJ1-4; tentatively, D is TRBD1 (5 bases). V was cut by 4 bases and J by 13 bases, with 19 bases left in between. Looked up from germline, CDR1 is LNHDA and CDR2 is SQIVND (reference sequence). The CDR3 consists of 14 residues. Here the CDR3 reads CASSTDSQISRLFF. The CDR3 DNA is TGTGCCAGTAGTACCGACAGCCAGATTTCCCGACTGTTTTTT. The full variable domain, its missing parts supplied by reference TRBV19 and TRBJ1-4, is DGGITQSPKYLFRKEGQNVTLSCEQNLNHDAMYWYRQDPGQGLRLIYYSQIVNDFQKGDIAEGYSVSREKKESFPLTVTSAQKNPTAFYLCASSTDSQISRLFFGSGTQLSVL.

The chain uses TRBV27 and TRBJ2-6; D is undetermined. Per the germline V gene, CDR1 is MNHEY and CDR2 is SMNVEV (reference sequence). Trimming removed 5 bases at V and 0 bases at J, with 17 bases between. The CDR3 runs to 18 residues. The CDR3 protein is CASSPRATAFSGANVLTF. The CDR3, as DNA: TGTGCCAGCAGTCCCCGGGCTACCGCGTTCTCTGGGGCCAACGTCCTGACTTTC.

The J gene is TRBJ1-1, the V gene TRBV5-1, with D unclear. This CDR3 region has 14 residues. V was shortened by 3 bases and J by 3 bases, with 12 bases between the two germline ends. Germline loops: CDR1 SGHRS, CDR2 YFSETQ. As DNA, the CDR3 is TGCGCCAGCAGCTCAGGACGGGGAGACACTGAAGCTTTCTTT. Its protein is CASSSGRGDTEAFF.

The genes are TRBV5-1 and TRBJ2-7; 9 positions agree with TRBD2. The V gene's germline CDR1 is SGHRS and CDR2 YFSETQ. The CDR3 loop spans 13 amino acids. The V gene end was trimmed by 4 bases and the J gene end by 10 bases; junction bases not matched to a gene: 9. The CDR3 DNA sequence: TGCGCCAGCAGCCCGGCGGGCGGGGGGGTACAGTACTTC. Amino acid sequence: CASSPAGGGVQYF.

In its sample, this clone was seen a few times. V is TRBV3-1 (or the pseudogene TRBV3-2) and J is TRBJ2-1; 8 bases agree with TRBD1. After removal of 5 bases from V and 4 bases from J, the junction contained 4 bases not matched to a gene. This CDR3 spans 14 amino acids. CDR1 and CDR2 (germline): LGHDT, YNNKEL (reference sequence). CDR3 region: CASSSGTGYNEQFF. In DNA, the CDR3 is TGTGCCAGCAGCTCCGGGACAGGTTACAATGAGCAGTTCTTC.

The V gene is TRBV13, the J gene TRBJ2-3, with D maybe TRBD2 (7 bases). Trimming removed 5 bases from V and 3 bases from J, with 21 bases in between. The CDR3 is 17 residues long. In germline, CDR1 is PRHDT, CDR2 FYEKMQ (reference sequence). The chain's CDR3 is CASSLTRGGIRTDTQYF. Here the CDR3 DNA reads TGTGCCAGCAGCCTTACCAGGGGAGGGATTAGGACAGATACGCAGTATTTT.

This chain joins TRBV19 and TRBJ2-3; 11 bases are shared with TRBD1. Per germline, CDR1 LNHDA and CDR2 SQIVND (reference sequence). The CDR3 loop spans 15 amino acids. J gave up 11 bases and V 6 bases, and 13 bases lay outside the gene matches. CDR3 nucleotide sequence: TGTGCCAGTAGATCCCCGGGGACAGGGGGAGGATGGCAGTATTTT. Translated, it gives CASRSPGTGGGWQYF.